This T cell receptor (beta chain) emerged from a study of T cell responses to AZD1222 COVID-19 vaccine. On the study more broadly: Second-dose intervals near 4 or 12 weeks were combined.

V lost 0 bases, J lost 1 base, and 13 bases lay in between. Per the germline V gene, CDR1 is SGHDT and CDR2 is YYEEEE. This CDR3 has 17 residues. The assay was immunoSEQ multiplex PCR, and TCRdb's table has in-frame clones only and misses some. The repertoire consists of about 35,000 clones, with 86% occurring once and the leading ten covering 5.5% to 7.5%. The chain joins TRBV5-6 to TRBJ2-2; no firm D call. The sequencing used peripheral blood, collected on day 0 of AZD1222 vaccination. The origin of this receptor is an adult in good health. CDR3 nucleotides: TGTGCCAGCAGCTTGGCCCCCGTAGACGTGAACACCGGGGAGCTGTTTTTT. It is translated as CASSLAPVDVNTGELFF.